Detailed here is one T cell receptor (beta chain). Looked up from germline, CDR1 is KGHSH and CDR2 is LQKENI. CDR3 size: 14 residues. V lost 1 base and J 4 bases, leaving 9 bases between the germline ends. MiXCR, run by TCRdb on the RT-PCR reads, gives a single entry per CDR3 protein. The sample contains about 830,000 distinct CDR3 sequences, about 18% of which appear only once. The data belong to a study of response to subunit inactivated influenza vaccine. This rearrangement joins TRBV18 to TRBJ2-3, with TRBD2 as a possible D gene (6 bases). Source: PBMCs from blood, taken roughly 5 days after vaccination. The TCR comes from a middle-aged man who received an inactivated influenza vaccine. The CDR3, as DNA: TGTGCCAGCTCACCACAGGGACTTGCAGATACGCAGTATTTT. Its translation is CASSPQGLADTQYF.